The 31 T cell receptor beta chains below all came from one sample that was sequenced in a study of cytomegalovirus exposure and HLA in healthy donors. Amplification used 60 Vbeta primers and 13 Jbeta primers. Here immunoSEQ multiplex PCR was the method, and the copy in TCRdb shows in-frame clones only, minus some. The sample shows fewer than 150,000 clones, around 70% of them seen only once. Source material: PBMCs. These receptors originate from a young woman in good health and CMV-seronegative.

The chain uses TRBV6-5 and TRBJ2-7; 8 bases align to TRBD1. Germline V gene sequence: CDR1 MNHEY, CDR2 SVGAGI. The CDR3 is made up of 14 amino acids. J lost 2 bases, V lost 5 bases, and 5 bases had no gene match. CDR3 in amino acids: CASSGSGQAYEQYV. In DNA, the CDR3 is TGTGCCAGCAGTGGATCGGGACAGGCCTACGAGCAGTACGTC.

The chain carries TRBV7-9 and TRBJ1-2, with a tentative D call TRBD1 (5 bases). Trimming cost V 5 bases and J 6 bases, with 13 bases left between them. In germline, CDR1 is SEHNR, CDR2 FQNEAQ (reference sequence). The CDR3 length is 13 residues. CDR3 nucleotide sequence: TGTGCCAGCAGCCCCCCAGGGAATAATGGCTACACCTTC. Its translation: CASSPPGNNGYTF.

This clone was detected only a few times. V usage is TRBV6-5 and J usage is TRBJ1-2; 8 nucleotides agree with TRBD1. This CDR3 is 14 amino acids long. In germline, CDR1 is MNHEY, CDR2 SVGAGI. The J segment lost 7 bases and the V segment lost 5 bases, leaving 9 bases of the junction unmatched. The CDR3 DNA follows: TGTGCCAGCAGTACCCGGACAGGGAGGGGTGGCTACACCTTC. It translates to CASSTRTGRGGYTF.

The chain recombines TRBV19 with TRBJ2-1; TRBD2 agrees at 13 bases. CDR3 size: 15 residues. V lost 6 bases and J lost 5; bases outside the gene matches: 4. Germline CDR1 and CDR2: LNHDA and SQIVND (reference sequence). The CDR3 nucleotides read TGTGCCAGTAGGACTAGCGGGGGGCTCGACAATGAGCAGTTCTTC. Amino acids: CASRTSGGLDNEQFF.

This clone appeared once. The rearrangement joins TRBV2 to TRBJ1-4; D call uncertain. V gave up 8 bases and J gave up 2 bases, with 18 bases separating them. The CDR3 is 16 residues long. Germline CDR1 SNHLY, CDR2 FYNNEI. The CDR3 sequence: CASLNQRARTNEKLFF. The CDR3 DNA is TGTGCCAGCCTAAATCAGAGGGCACGGACTAATGAAAAACTGTTTTTT.

Written as DNA, the CDR3 is TGTGCCAGCTCACCTGAGGAGGGAAGCAATCAGCCCCAGCATTTT. It codes for CASSPEEGSNQPQHF. This chain uses TRBV18 with TRBJ1-5; D unresolved. From germline, CDR1 is KGHSH and CDR2 LQKENI. Trimming took 3 bases from V and 1 from J, leaving 10 bases between them. This CDR3 has 15 amino acids.

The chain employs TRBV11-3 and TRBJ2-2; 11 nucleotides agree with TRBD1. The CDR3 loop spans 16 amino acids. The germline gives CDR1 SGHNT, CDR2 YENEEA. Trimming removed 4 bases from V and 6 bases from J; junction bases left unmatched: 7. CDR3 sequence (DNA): TGTGCCAGCAGCTCCCCGGGACAGGGGGTGTCCGGGGAGCTGTTTTTT. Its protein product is CASSSPGQGVSGELFF. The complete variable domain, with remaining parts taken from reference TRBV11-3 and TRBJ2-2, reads EAGVVQSPRYKIIEKKQPVAFWCNPISGHNTLYWYLQNLGQGPELLIRYENEEAVDDSQLPKDRFSAERLKGVDSTLKIQPAELGDSAVYLCASSSPGQGVSGELFFGEGSRLTVL.

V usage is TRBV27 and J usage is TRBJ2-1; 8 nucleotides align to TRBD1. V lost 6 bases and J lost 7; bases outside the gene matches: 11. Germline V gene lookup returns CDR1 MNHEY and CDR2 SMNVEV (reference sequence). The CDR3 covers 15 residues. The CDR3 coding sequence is TGTGCCAGCAGCCTAGGGACAGGAAGGGGAAATGAGCAGTTCTTC. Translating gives CASSLGTGRGNEQFF.

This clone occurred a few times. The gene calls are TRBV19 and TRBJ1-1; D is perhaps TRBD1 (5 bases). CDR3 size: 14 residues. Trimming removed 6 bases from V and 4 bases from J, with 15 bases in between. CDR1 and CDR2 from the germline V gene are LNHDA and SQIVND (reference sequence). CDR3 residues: CASREEGRITEAFF. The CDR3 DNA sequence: TGTGCCAGTAGGGAGGAGGGACGGATCACTGAAGCTTTCTTT. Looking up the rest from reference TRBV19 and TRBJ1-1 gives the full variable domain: DGGITQSPKYLFRKEGQNVTLSCEQNLNHDAMYWYRQDPGQGLRLIYYSQIVNDFQKGDIAEGYSVSREKKESFPLTVTSAQKNPTAFYLCASREEGRITEAFFGQGTRLTVV.

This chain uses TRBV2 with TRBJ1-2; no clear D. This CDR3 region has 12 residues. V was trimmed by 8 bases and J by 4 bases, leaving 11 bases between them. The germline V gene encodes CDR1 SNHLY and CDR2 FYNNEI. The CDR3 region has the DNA TGTGCCAGCGGGTCGGAGCCCTATGGCTACACCTTC. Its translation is CASGSEPYGYTF.

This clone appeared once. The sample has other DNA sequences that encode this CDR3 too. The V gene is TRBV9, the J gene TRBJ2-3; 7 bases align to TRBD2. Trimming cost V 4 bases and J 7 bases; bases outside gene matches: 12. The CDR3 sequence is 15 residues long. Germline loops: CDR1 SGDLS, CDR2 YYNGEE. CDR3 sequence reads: CASSSGSGEVHTQYF. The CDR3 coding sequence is TGTGCCAGCAGCTCCGGCAGCGGGGAGGTCCATACGCAGTATTTT.

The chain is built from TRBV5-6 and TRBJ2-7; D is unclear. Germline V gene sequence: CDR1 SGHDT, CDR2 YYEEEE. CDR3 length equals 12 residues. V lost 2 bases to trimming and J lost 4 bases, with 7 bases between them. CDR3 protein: CASSFDKYEQYF. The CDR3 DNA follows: TGTGCCAGCAGCTTTGACAAGTACGAGCAGTACTTC.

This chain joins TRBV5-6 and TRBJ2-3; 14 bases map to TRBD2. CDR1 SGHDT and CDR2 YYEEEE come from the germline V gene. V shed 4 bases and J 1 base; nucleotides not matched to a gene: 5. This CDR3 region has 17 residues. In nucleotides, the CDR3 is TGTGCCAGCAGCCGGACTAGCGGGGGGTCGGGCACAGATACGCAGTATTTT. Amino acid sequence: CASSRTSGGSGTDTQYF.

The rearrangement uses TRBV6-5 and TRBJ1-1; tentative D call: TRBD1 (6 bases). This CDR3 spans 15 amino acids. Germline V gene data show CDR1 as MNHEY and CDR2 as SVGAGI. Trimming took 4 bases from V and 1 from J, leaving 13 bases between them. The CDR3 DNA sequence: TGTGCCAGCAGTTCCGTCAGGGGCGAGAACACTGAAGCTTTCTTT. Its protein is CASSSVRGENTEAFF.

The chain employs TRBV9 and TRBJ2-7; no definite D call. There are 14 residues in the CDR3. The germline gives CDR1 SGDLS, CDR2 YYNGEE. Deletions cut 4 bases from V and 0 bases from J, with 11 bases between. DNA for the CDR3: TGTGCCAGCAGCCCCTCTAGAAGCTCCTACGAGCAGTACGTC. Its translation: CASSPSRSSYEQYV.

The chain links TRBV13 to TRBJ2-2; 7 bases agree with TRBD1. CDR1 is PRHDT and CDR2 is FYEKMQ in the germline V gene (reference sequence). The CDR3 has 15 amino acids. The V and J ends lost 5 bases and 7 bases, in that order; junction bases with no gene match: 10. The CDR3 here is CASSPTTGSGGELFF. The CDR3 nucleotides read TGTGCCAGCAGCCCAACGACAGGGTCGGGCGGGGAGCTGTTTTTT.

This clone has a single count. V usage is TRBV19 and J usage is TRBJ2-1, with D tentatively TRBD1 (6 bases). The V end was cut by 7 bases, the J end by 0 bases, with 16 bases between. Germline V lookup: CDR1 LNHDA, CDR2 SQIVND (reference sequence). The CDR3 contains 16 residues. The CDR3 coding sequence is TGTGCCAGTACCAACGGACAGTGGAGCTCCTACAATGAGCAGTTCTTC. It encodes CASTNGQWSSYNEQFF. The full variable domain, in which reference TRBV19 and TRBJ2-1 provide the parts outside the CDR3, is DGGITQSPKYLFRKEGQNVTLSCEQNLNHDAMYWYRQDPGQGLRLIYYSQIVNDFQKGDIAEGYSVSREKKESFPLTVTSAQKNPTAFYLCASTNGQWSSYNEQFFGPGTRLTVL.

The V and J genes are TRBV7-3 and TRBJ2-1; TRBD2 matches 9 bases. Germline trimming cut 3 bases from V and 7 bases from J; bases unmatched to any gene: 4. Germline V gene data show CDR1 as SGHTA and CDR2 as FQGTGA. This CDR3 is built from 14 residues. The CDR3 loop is CASSLGTSSNEQFF. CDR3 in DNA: TGTGCCAGCAGCTTGGGGACTAGCTCGAATGAGCAGTTCTTC.

CDR3 loop: CASSVGLADTQYF. As DNA, the CDR3 is TGTGCCAGCAGCGTAGGCCTAGCGGATACGCAGTATTTT. This chain connects TRBV9 to TRBJ2-3, with D maybe TRBD2 (6 bases). Germline CDR1 SGDLS, CDR2 YYNGEE. Trimming left V 0 bases short and J 6 bases short, with 8 bases between. CDR3 size: 13 residues. Full variable domain (remainder filled in from reference TRBV9 and TRBJ2-3): DSGVTQTPKHLITATGQRVTLRCSPRSGDLSVYWYQQSLDQGLQFLIQYYNGEERAKGNILERFSAQQFPDLHSELNLSSLELGDSALYFCASSVGLADTQYFGPGTRLTVL.

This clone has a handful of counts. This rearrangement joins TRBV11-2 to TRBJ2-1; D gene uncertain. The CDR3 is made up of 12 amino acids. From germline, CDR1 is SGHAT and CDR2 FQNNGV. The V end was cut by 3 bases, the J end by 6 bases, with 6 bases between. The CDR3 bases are TGTGCCAGCAGCTTCTTGCGCAATGAGCAGTTCTTC. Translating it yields CASSFLRNEQFF.

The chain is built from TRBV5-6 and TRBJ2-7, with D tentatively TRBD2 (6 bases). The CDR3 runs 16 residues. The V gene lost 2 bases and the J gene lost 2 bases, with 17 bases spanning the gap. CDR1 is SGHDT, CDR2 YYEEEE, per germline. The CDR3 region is CASSFGTGGIAYEQYF. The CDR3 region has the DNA TGTGCCAGCAGCTTTGGAACCGGCGGGATCGCCTACGAGCAGTACTTC.

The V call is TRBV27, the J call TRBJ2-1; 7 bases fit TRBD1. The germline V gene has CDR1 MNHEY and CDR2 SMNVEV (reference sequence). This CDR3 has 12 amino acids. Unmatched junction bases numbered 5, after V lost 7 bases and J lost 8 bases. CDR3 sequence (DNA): TGTGCCAGCAAACAGGGGCCCCATGAGCAGTTCTTC. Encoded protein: CASKQGPHEQFF.

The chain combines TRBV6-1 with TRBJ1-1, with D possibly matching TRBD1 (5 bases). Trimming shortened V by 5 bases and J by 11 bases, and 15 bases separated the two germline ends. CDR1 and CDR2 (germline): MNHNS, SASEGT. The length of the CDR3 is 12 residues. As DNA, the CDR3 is TGTGCCAGCAGTCAGGGATCGCCTAGGGCTTTCTTT. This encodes CASSQGSPRAFF.

The CDR3 loop reads CASSFGQSGRDTEAFF. The CDR3 nucleotides are TGCGCCAGCAGCTTTGGACAGTCAGGCCGGGACACTGAAGCTTTCTTT. The genes are TRBV5-1 and TRBJ1-1, with D perhaps TRBD1 (6 bases). V was pared by 2 bases and J by 3 bases, with 17 bases between. Germline assignment: CDR1 SGHRS and CDR2 YFSETQ. The CDR3 length is 16 residues.

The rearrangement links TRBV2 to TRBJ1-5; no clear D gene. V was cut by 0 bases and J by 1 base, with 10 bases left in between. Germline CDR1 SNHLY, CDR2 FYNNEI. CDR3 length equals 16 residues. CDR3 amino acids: CASSEALRGSNQPQHF. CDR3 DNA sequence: TGTGCCAGCAGTGAAGCGCTCCGAGGCAGCAATCAGCCCCAGCATTTT.

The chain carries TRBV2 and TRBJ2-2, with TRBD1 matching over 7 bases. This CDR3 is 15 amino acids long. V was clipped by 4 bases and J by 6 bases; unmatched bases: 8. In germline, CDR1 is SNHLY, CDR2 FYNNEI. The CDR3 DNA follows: TGTGCCAGCAGTGCCGGGACAGCCAGGGCCGGGGAGCTGTTTTTT. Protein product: CASSAGTARAGELFF. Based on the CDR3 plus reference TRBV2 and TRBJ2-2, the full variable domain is EPEVTQTPSHQVTQMGQEVILRCVPISNHLYFYWYRQILGQKVEFLVSFYNNEISEKSEIFDDQFSVERPDGSNFTLKIRSTKLEDSAMYFCASSAGTARAGELFFGEGSRLTVL.

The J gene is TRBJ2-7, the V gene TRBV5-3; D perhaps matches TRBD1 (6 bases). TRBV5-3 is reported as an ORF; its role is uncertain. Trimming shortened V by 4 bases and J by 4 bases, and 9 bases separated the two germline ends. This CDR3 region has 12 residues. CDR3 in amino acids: CARSHRVYEQYV. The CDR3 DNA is TGTGCCAGAAGCCACAGGGTTTACGAGCAGTACGTC.

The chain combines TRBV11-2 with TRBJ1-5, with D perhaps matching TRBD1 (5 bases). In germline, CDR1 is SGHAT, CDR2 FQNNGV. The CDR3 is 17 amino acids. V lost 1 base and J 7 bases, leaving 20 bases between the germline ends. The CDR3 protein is CASSLGEGREIGQPQHF. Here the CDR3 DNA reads TGTGCCAGCAGCTTAGGGGAGGGGAGAGAGATAGGACAGCCCCAGCATTTT.

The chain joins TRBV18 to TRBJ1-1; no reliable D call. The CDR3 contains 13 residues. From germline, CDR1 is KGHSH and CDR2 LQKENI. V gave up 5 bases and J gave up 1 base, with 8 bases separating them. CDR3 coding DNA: TGTGCCAGCTCAACCGGGGAGAACACTGAAGCTTTCTTT. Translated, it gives CASSTGENTEAFF. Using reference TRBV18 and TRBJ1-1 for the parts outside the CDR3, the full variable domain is NAGVMQNPRHLVRRRGQEARLRCSPMKGHSHVYWYRQLPEEGLKFMVYLQKENIIDESGMPKERFSAEFPKEGPSILRIQQVVRGDSAAYFCASSTGENTEAFFGQGTRLTVV.

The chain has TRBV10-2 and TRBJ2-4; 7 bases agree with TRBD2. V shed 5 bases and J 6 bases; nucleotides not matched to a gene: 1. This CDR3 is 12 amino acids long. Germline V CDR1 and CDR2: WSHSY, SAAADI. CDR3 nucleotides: TGCGCCAGCAGTTCTAGCGGAAACATTCAGTACTTC. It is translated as CASSSSGNIQYF.

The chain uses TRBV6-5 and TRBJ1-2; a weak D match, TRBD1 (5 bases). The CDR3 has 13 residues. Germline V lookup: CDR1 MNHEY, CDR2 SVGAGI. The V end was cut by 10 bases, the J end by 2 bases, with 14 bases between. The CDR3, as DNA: TGTGCCACCCGTTGGGGGGACAACTATGGCTACACCTTC. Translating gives CATRWGDNYGYTF.